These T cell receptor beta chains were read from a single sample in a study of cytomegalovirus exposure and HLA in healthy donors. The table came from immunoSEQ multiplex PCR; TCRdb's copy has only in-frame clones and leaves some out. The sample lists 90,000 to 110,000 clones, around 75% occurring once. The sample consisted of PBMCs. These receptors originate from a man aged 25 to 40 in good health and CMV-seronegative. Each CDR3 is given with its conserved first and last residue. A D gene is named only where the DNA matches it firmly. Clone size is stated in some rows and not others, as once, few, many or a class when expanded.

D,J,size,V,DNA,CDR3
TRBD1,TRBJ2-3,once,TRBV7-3,TGTGCCAGCAGCTTGCAGGGGGCGGGAGATACGCAGTATTTT,CASSLQGAGDTQYF
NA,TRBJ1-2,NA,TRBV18,TGTGCCAGCTCACCTGGGTGGACAGATGGCTACACCTTC,CASSPGWTDGYTF
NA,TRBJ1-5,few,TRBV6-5,TGTGCCAGCAGTTACAACAGAGCAGATCAGCCCCAGCATTTT,CASSYNRADQPQHF
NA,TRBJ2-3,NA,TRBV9,TGTGCCAGCAGCGTAGTTGCGGGGTCATGGGATACGCAGTATTTT,CASSVVAGSWDTQYF
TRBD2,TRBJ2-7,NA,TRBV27,TGTGCCACCCGGACTAGCGGGACCCCCTACGAGCAGTACTTC,CATRTSGTPYEQYF
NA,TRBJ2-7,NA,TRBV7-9,TGTGCCAGCAGGCGAGGGACGGGGGTTAACGAGCAGTACTTC,CASRRGTGVNEQYF
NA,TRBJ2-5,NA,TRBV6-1,TGTGCCAGCAGTGAACGGAGACCATCAGGGGAGACCCAGTACTTC,CASSERRPSGETQYF
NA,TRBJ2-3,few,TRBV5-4,TGTGCCAGCAGGGGCACTAGCACAGATACGCAGTATTTT,CASRGTSTDTQYF
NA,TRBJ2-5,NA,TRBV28,TGTGCCAGCAGTTCTTCCGGGACACCTACGTACCAAGAGACCCAGTACTTC,CASSSSGTPTYQETQYF
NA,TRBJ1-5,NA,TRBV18,TGTGCCAGCTCCCCAGCCGAGGGCAATCAGCCCCAGCATTTT,CASSPAEGNQPQHF
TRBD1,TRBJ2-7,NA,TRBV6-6,TGTGCCAGCACTCCATCCCGGGACAGGGGGCGCCGTGAGCAGTACTTC,CASTPSRDRGRREQYF
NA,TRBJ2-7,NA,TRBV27,TGTGCCAGCAGCTTTCGACTGTCCCTCTACGAGCAGTACTTC,CASSFRLSLYEQYF
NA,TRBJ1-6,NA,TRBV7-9,TGTGCCAGCAGCCAGGCTCCAAATTCACCCCTCCACTTT,CASSQAPNSPLHF
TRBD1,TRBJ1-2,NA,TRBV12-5,TGTGCTAGTGGTTCCCGACAGGGCCCGTATGGCTACACCTTC,CASGSRQGPYGYTF
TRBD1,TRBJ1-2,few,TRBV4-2,TGTGCCAGCAGCCAACGCCTTCAGGGACAGGGTAACTATGGCTACACCTTC,CASSQRLQGQGNYGYTF
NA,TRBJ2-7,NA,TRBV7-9,TGTGCCAGCAGCCCATATAGACAGGAAATCTACGAGCAGTACTTC,CASSPYRQEIYEQYF
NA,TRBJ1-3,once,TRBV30,TGTGCCTGGACCCGAGGGAGCTCTGGAAACACCATATATTTT,CAWTRGSSGNTIYF
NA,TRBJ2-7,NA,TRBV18,TGTGCCAGCTCCCCGGCCATGGGGGGAGATTACGAGCAGTACTTC,CASSPAMGGDYEQYF
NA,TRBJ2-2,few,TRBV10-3,TGTGCCATCAGTGAGTCTACGGGGTACACCGGGGAGCTGTTTTTT,CAISESTGYTGELFF
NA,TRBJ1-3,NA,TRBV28,TGTGCCAGCAGACCCTGGGCAGGGCTGGGAAACACCATATATTTT,CASRPWAGLGNTIYF
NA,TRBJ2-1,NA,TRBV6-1,TGTGCCAGCAGGATGGGGCAGGGGAGCGATGAGCAGTTCTTC,CASRMGQGSDEQFF
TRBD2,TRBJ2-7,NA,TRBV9,TGTGCCAGCAGCCTAACGACTAGCGGGGCCTCCTACGAGCAGTACTTC,CASSLTTSGASYEQYF
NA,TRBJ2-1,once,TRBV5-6,TGTGCCAGCAGCTTGCCCACAGGCTCCTACAATGAGCAGTTCTTC,CASSLPTGSYNEQFF
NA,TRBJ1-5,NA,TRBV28,TGTGCCAGCAGCCCCGCGGGGGGGGATCATCAGCCCCAGCATTTT,CASSPAGGDHQPQHF
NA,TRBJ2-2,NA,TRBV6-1,TGTGCCAGCAGTGAACGTTCGGTTAGGGGGAGAACCGGGGAGCTGTTTTTT,CASSERSVRGRTGELFF
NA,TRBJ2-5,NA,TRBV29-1,TGCAGCGTTGAAGGGGCTAGCCGAGAGACCCAGTACTTC,CSVEGASRETQYF
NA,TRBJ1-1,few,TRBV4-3,TGCGCCAGCAGCAAGGCGGGTATCACTGAAGCTTTCTTT,CASSKAGITEAFF
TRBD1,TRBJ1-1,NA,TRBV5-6,TGTGCCAGCAACCTCAGGGGGCGAACTGAAGCTTTCTTT,CASNLRGRTEAFF
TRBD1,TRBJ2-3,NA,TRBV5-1,TGCGCCAGCAGTCCTGGACAGGACCAGAATACGCAGTATTTT,CASSPGQDQNTQYF
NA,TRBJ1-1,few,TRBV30,TGTGCCTGGAGTGCAGATTTGAACACTGAAGCTTTCTTT,CAWSADLNTEAFF
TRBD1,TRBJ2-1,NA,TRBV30,TGTGCCCAAGAAGGGGACAGTCGGATCAACAATGAGCAGTTCTTC,CAQEGDSRINNEQFF
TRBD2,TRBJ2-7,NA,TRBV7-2,TGTGCCAGCAAAATAGCGGGAGGGCCCCCCTACGAGCAGTACTTC,CASKIAGGPPYEQYF
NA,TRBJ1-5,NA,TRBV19,TGTGCCAGTAGCCAGACAGGTTTTAGCAATCAGCCCCAGCATTTT,CASSQTGFSNQPQHF
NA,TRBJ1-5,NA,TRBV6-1,TGTGCCAGCAGTGAGTTCGATCAGCCCCAGCATTTT,CASSEFDQPQHF
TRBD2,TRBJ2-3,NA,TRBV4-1,TGCGCCAGCAGCCCGCAGCGGGGGCTCACAGATACGCAGTATTTT,CASSPQRGLTDTQYF
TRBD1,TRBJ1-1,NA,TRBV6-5,TGTGCCAGCAGGTTAAGACAGGGGCTTGAAGCTTTCTTT,CASRLRQGLEAFF
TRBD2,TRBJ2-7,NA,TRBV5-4,TGTGCCAGCAGCTTGCCCACCATCGCCGGGACTAGACCCGAGCAGTACTTC,CASSLPTIAGTRPEQYF
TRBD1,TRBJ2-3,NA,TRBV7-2,TGTGCCAGCAGCTTATGGACAGGGGAGACAGATACGCAGTATTTT,CASSLWTGETDTQYF
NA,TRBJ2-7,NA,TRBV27,TGTGCCAGCAGTTCGCCTGCCCGCAGCTCCTACGAGCAGTACTTC,CASSSPARSSYEQYF
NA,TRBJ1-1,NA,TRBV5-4,TGTGCCAGCAGCTCCTCAGGAATCACTGAAGCTTTCTTT,CASSSSGITEAFF
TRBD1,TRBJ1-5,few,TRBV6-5,TGTGCCAGCAGTTACTCGGCACAGGGGAGTCAGCCCCAGCATTTT,CASSYSAQGSQPQHF